Below, 32 T cell receptor beta chains from the same sample are listed, as sequenced in a study of OX40 agonist ivuxolimab in advanced cancers. Here immunoSEQ multiplex PCR was the method, and the copy in TCRdb shows in-frame clones only, minus some. Of approximately 17,000 clones in the sample, about two thirds are singletons; the top ten hold about 16%. Sample: CD4+ or CD8+ T cells sorted from blood, taken in a trial of the OX40 agonist ivuxolimab. The receptors come from an adult with an advanced solid tumor such as melanoma, head and neck, liver or kidney cancer.

The chain employs TRBV4-1 and TRBJ2-7; D unclear. The CDR3 is 13 residues long. The V gene lost 4 bases and the J gene lost 2 bases, with 9 bases spanning the gap. Germline-derived CDR1 and CDR2 are MGHRA and YSYEKL. The CDR3 DNA reads as TGCGCCAGCAGCCTCACCGATACCTACGAGCAGTACTTC. It translates to CASSLTDTYEQYF.

This clone has just one count. This chain uses TRBV11-3 with TRBJ2-1; 11 nucleotides match TRBD2. The CDR3 consists of 17 residues. Per the germline V gene, CDR1 is SGHNT and CDR2 is YENEEA. J lost 8 bases, V lost 1 base, and 10 bases had no gene match. Here the CDR3 DNA reads TGTGCCAGCAGCTTAGGCGAGACTAGCGGGGCGTCGGATGAGCAGTTCTTC. Its translation: CASSLGETSGASDEQFF.

The genes are TRBV6-5 and TRBJ2-1, with D unresolved. The CDR3 has 15 amino acids. Germline-derived CDR1 and CDR2 are MNHEY and SVGAGI. The V end was cut by 2 bases, the J end by 0 bases, with 8 bases between. CDR3 DNA: TGTGCCAGCAGTTACACTTCCAGCTCCTACAATGAGCAGTTCTTC. This translates into CASSYTSSSYNEQFF.

This chain uses TRBV5-1 with TRBJ2-7, with no clear D. CDR3 length: 13 amino acids. The germline V gene encodes CDR1 SGHRS and CDR2 YFSETQ. V dropped 0 bases and J dropped 3 bases, with 7 bases sitting between them. The CDR3 DNA sequence: TGCGCCAGCAGCTTGGGTCGGAACTACGAGCAGTACTTC. Amino acids: CASSLGRNYEQYF.

The V call is TRBV5-5, the J call TRBJ2-5; D may be TRBD2 (5 bases). V was clipped by 0 bases and J by 4 bases, with 13 bases between them. The CDR3 totals 15 residues. Germline V gene data show CDR1 as SGHKS and CDR2 as YYEKEE (reference sequence). The CDR3 DNA reads TGTGCCAGCAGCTTGGCGGCCGGGGAGCGAGAGACCCAGTACTTC. Translating it yields CASSLAAGERETQYF.

This clone was observed a few times. The chain uses TRBV28 and TRBJ2-1; D call uncertain. V gave up 3 bases and J gave up 6 bases, with 9 bases separating them. CDR1 and CDR2 (germline): MDHEN, SYDVKM. The CDR3 is 13 amino acids. The CDR3 sequence is CASSFERSNEQFF. CDR3 sequence (DNA): TGTGCCAGCAGTTTTGAGAGGTCCAATGAGCAGTTCTTC.

By share, this clone ranks as medium-sized. The chain uses TRBV4-3 and TRBJ2-1; D is uncertain. The CDR3 covers 15 residues. Looked up from germline, CDR1 is LGHNA and CDR2 is YSLEER. Between the trimmed V and J ends, which lost 1 base and 10 bases, there was a span of 17 bases. The CDR3 bases are TGCGCCAGCAGCCAAGGGTTTTCTGGGCTGGGGGAGCAGTTCTTC. Amino acid sequence: CASSQGFSGLGEQFF.

CDR3 sequence: CSVEERQGKPYEQYF. As DNA, the CDR3 is TGCAGCGTTGAAGAAAGACAGGGCAAACCCTACGAGCAGTACTTC. The rearrangement uses TRBV29-1 and TRBJ2-7; 7 bases map to TRBD1. Germline values: CDR1 SQVTM, CDR2 ANQGSEA. V gave up 0 bases and J gave up 2 bases; unmatched junction bases: 7. The CDR3 length is 15 residues.

V usage is TRBV30 and J usage is TRBJ2-7; possible D gene TRBD2, 6 bases. Looked up from germline, CDR1 is GTSNPN and CDR2 is SVGIG (reference sequence). This CDR3 is 12 amino acids long. CDR3 nucleotides: TGTGCTTCCGGGACTTTTCGATACGAGCAGTACTTC. It yields the protein CASGTFRYEQYF.

This chain links TRBV6-7 with TRBJ2-7, with D hard to call. TRBV6-7 is sorted into the ORF group, with uncertain function. CDR3 size: 13 residues. Trimming cost V 5 bases and J 5 bases, with 13 bases left between them. CDR3 nucleotides: TGTGCCAGCAGTGAAGCGCTCCCCAACGAGCAGTACTTC. It specifies CASSEALPNEQYF.

Sample share makes this clone medium-sized (0.01 to 0.1%). V and J are TRBV4-3 and TRBJ1-3; a weak D match, TRBD1 (5 bases). V was shortened by 0 bases and J by 4 bases, with 13 bases between the two germline ends. The CDR3 is made up of 16 amino acids. Germline values: CDR1 LGHNA, CDR2 YSLEER. CDR3 in DNA: TGCGCCAGCAGCCAAGATGGGGCCAGCGAGGGAAACACCATATATTTT. This encodes CASSQDGASEGNTIYF.

The genes are TRBV27 and TRBJ2-1, with a possible D match to TRBD1 (6 bases). Germline V lookup: CDR1 MNHEY, CDR2 SMNVEV (reference sequence). The CDR3 runs 12 residues. The ends were cut back, 2 bases at V and 7 bases at J, with 6 bases in the middle. The CDR3 sequence is CASSLRGNEQFF. The CDR3 DNA sequence: TGTGCCAGCAGTTTAAGGGGGAATGAGCAGTTCTTC.

This clone has a handful of counts. The chain couples TRBV20-1 to TRBJ2-7; D perhaps matches TRBD2 (5 bases). Looked up from germline, CDR1 is DFQATT and CDR2 is SNEGSKA (reference sequence). The germline V and J ends were trimmed by 6 bases and 6 bases, with 9 bases remaining between them. The CDR3 is 10 residues long. For the CDR3, the DNA is TGCAGTGCCCGGACTGTCGAGCAGTACTTC. Protein product: CSARTVEQYF.

This sequence joins TRBV20-1 and TRBJ2-7, with a weak D call TRBD1 (5 bases). CDR3 length equals 11 residues. Germline assignment: CDR1 DFQATT and CDR2 SNEGSKA (reference sequence). Written as DNA, the CDR3 is TGCGCAGGACACGAAGTCTACGAGCAGTACTTC. Its translation: CAGHEVYEQYF.

In this sample, this clone is medium-sized (0.01 to 0.1%). The V gene is TRBV6-1, the J gene TRBJ2-1, with 14 bases identical to TRBD2. The J segment lost 2 bases and the V segment lost 2 bases, leaving 14 bases of the junction unmatched. Germline CDR1 and CDR2: MNHNS and SASEGT. The CDR3 spans 21 residues. CDR3: CASSEMAAGTSGRVTYNEQFF. The CDR3 region has the DNA TGTGCCAGCAGTGAAATGGCGGCCGGGACTAGCGGGAGAGTAACCTACAATGAGCAGTTCTTC.

For this clone: One end of the junction does not line up with germline, which may come from a read error. The same CDR3 is also encoded by other DNA sequences in this sample. V and J are TRBV11-2 and TRBJ1-6; D not certain. Germline CDR1 is SGHAT and CDR2 is FQNNGV. The CDR3 contains 12 residues. The CDR3 protein is CASRGLDSPLHF. CDR3 nucleotides: TGTGCCAGCAGAGGTCTTGATTCACCTCTCCACTTT.

Only one count was recorded for this clone. This chain connects TRBV4-2 to TRBJ2-7; TRBD2 matches at 13 bases. The CDR3 sequence is 16 residues long. Germline V gene data show CDR1 as LGHNA and CDR2 as YNFKEQ. V gave up 6 bases and J gave up 2 bases; unmatched junction bases: 7. CDR3 in amino acids: CASRSGLAGVAYEQYF. CDR3 nucleotides: TGTGCCAGCAGATCCGGACTAGCGGGAGTTGCCTACGAGCAGTACTTC.

This clone was counted a few times. The gene calls are TRBV15 and TRBJ2-7, with D perhaps matching TRBD2 (6 bases). Germline V CDR1 and CDR2: LNHNV, YYDKDF (reference sequence). V was clipped by 0 bases and J by 4 bases, with 13 bases between them. This CDR3 has 15 amino acids. Written as DNA, the CDR3 is TGTGCCACCAGCAGAGATAATAGCGGCGATTACGAGCAGTACTTC. Protein sequence: CATSRDNSGDYEQYF.

This chain connects TRBV5-6 to TRBJ1-2; D may be TRBD1 (5 bases). Trimming removed 0 bases from V and 2 bases from J, with 11 bases in between. CDR3 length equals 15 residues. Germline CDR1 SGHDT, CDR2 YYEEEE. CDR3 protein: CASSLEPGANYGYTF. In DNA, the CDR3 is TGTGCCAGCAGCTTGGAACCCGGGGCGAACTATGGCTACACCTTC.

This rearrangement joins TRBV6-5 to TRBJ2-1, with D perhaps given as TRBD1 or TRBD2 (5 bases each). The ends were cut back, 0 bases at V and 7 bases at J, with 13 bases in the middle. Germline-derived CDR1 and CDR2 are MNHEY and SVGAGI. The CDR3 loop spans 15 amino acids. In nucleotides, the CDR3 is TGTGCCAGCAGTTACTCGGCCGGGACGGCGAATGAGCAGTTCTTC. This sequence encodes CASSYSAGTANEQFF.

The chain links TRBV5-8 to TRBJ2-7; TRBD2 agrees at 13 bases. Losses at the gene ends were 5 bases for V and 2 bases for J; bases not matched to a gene: 7. From germline, CDR1 is SGHTS and CDR2 YDEGEE. This CDR3 contains 16 residues. CDR3 protein: CASRSGLAGVAYEQYF. CDR3 nucleotides: TGTGCCAGCAGATCCGGACTAGCGGGAGTTGCCTACGAGCAGTACTTC.

Of note for this clone: Other DNA sequences of this sample code for an identical CDR3. The gene calls are TRBV7-9 and TRBJ2-4, with unresolved D. Trimming left V 5 bases short and J 2 bases short, with 10 bases between. The CDR3 has 14 residues. CDR1 SEHNR and CDR2 FQNEAQ come from the germline V gene (reference sequence). The CDR3 here is CASSLTSTKNIQYF. The CDR3 DNA sequence: TGTGCCAGCAGCCTAACAAGTACCAAAAACATTCAGTACTTC.

This chain uses TRBV7-1 with TRBJ1-2, with D unclear. TRBV7-1 qualifies as an ORF whose function is uncertain. The CDR3 covers 14 residues. Trimming cost V 4 bases and J 1 base, with 10 bases left between them. The CDR3 here is CASSLVPSNYGYTF. CDR3 coding DNA: TGTGCCAGCAGCTTAGTCCCAAGTAACTATGGCTACACCTTC.

The chain has TRBV4-1 and TRBJ1-5; maybe TRBD1 (5 bases). The CDR3 consists of 16 residues. CDR1 MGHRA and CDR2 YSYEKL come from the germline V gene. Trimming removed 5 bases from V and 1 base from J, with 15 bases in between. CDR3: CASSSSAWDSNQPQHF. The DNA for the CDR3 is TGCGCCAGCAGCTCTTCGGCGTGGGACAGCAATCAGCCCCAGCATTTT.

This clone was counted only a few times. This sequence joins TRBV28 and TRBJ1-1; TRBD1 matches at 11 bases. The V gene's germline CDR1 is MDHEN and CDR2 SYDVKM. The junction had 9 bases not matched to a gene; V was cut back by 6 bases and J by 0 bases. The CDR3 sequence is 17 residues long. Here the CDR3 reads CASRHTDRGLMNTEAFF. The CDR3 coding sequence is TGTGCCAGCAGGCATACGGACAGGGGGCTCATGAACACTGAAGCTTTCTTT. Drawing the rest from reference TRBV28 and TRBJ1-1, the complete variable domain is DVKVTQSSRYLVKRTGEKVFLECVQDMDHENMFWYRQDPGLGLRLIYFSYDVKMKEKGDIPEGYSVSREKKERFSLILESASTNQTSMYLCASRHTDRGLMNTEAFFGQGTRLTVV.

The chain has TRBV7-8 and TRBJ2-7, with D unresolved. Germline CDR1 and CDR2: SGHVS and FQNEAQ. The V and J ends lost 2 bases and 0 bases respectively, with 2 bases between them. The CDR3 has 12 residues. Here the CDR3 reads CASSLSSYEQYF. For the CDR3, the DNA is TGTGCCAGCAGCTTATCCTCCTACGAGCAGTACTTC.

This clone was observed a handful of times. CDR3 DNA: TGTGCCAGCAGTGTCCAGGGGGTTCTGGAGACCCAGTACTTC. The encoded protein is CASSVQGVLETQYF. The chain links TRBV6-5 to TRBJ2-5; 7 nucleotides line up with TRBD1. Germline V gene data show CDR1 as MNHEY and CDR2 as SVGAGI. With 5 bases clipped from V and 5 bases from J, the junction kept 8 bases outside the gene matches. The CDR3 runs 14 residues.

The sample holds one count of this clone. This chain joins TRBV5-6 and TRBJ2-7; D may correspond to TRBD1 or TRBD2 (6 bases each). Germline V gene sequence: CDR1 SGHDT, CDR2 YYEEEE. The V end was cut by 3 bases, the J end by 2 bases, with 21 bases between. The length of the CDR3 is 17 residues. CDR3 bases: TGTGCCAGCAGCTGGGGGGTCGGGACACCGAGTACCTACGAGCAGTACTTC. Its translation is CASSWGVGTPSTYEQYF.

This rearrangement joins TRBV5-1 to TRBJ1-1; possible D gene TRBD1, 6 bases. The CDR3 covers 15 residues. The V gene's germline CDR1 is SGHRS and CDR2 YFSETQ. The V gene lost 4 bases and the J gene lost 4 bases, with 17 bases spanning the gap. CDR3 residues: CASSQGGGTLTEAFF. CDR3 coding DNA: TGCGCCAGCAGCCAAGGAGGGGGGACTCTCACTGAAGCTTTCTTT. Full variable domain (missing parts from reference TRBV5-1 and TRBJ1-1): KAGVTQTPRYLIKTRGQQVTLSCSPISGHRSVSWYQQTPGQGLQFLFEYFSETQRNKGNFPGRFSGRQFSNSRSEMNVSTLELGDSALYLCASSQGGGTLTEAFFGQGTRLTVV.

This CDR3 is CASSPGVGDYGYTF. The CDR3 nucleotides are TGTGCCAGCAGCCCGGGGGTGGGAGACTATGGCTACACCTTC. V usage is TRBV4-2 and J usage is TRBJ1-2; D possibly corresponds to TRBD1 (5 bases). The CDR3 is 14 residues long. Germline-derived CDR1 and CDR2 are LGHNA and YNFKEQ. V lost 4 bases, J lost 3 bases, and 12 bases lay in between.

The chain links TRBV14 to TRBJ2-7, with a weak D call TRBD1 (6 bases). Trimming removed 0 bases from V and 0 bases from J, with 21 bases in between. Germline loops: CDR1 SGHDN, CDR2 FVKESK. CDR3 length: 19 residues. The CDR3 is CASSQDQGQASFPSYEQYF. In DNA form, the CDR3 reads TGTGCCAGCAGCCAAGATCAGGGACAAGCTAGCTTTCCCTCCTACGAGCAGTACTTC.

The chain carries TRBV11-2 and TRBJ1-1; a weak D match, TRBD1 (6 bases). V shed 3 bases and J shed 1 base, with 9 bases lying between them. The CDR3 loop spans 14 amino acids. The germline V gene encodes CDR1 SGHAT and CDR2 FQNNGV. CDR3 coding DNA: TGTGCCAGCAGCTTGGGGGCGAGGAACACTGAAGCTTTCTTT. Its translation: CASSLGARNTEAFF.